These 32 T cell receptor beta chains originate from one sample sequenced in a study of blood T cell repertoires in COVID-19. This table comes from immunoSEQ multiplex PCR, and its TCRdb copy is limited to in-frame clones, with some not included. This table holds 200,000 to 250,000 clones, approximately 88% found once. The sequencing sample was made of PBMCs or T cells enriched from blood (not recorded which). These TCRs come from a woman aged 25 to 45 who had been exposed to COVID-19.

The chain joins TRBV6-5 to TRBJ2-7; D possibly corresponds to TRBD1 (5 bases). CDR1 and CDR2 from the germline V gene are MNHEY and SVGAGI. V was trimmed by 6 bases and J by 2 bases, leaving 14 bases between them. The CDR3 has 14 residues. The chain's CDR3 is CASRSRQITYEQYF. The CDR3 DNA is TGTGCCAGCAGATCGAGACAGATTACCTACGAGCAGTACTTC.

This chain joins TRBV29-1 and TRBJ1-2, with TRBD1 identical over 11 bases. Per the germline V gene, CDR1 is SQVTM and CDR2 is ANQGSEA. The V gene end was trimmed by 6 bases and the J gene end by 7 bases; junction bases not matched to a gene: 7. This CDR3 has 13 amino acids. Here the CDR3 reads CSVSGQGAPGYTF. The CDR3 bases are TGCAGCGTGTCTGGACAGGGGGCGCCTGGCTACACCTTC.

The J gene is TRBJ1-2, the V gene TRBV24-1; D is uncertain. With 3 bases removed from V and 7 bases from J, the gap between germline ends came to 8 bases. Germline V gives CDR1 KGHDR, CDR2 SFDVKD. CDR3 length equals 12 residues. The CDR3 nucleotides are TGTGCCACCAGTGATCGAGGGTTTGGCTACACCTTC. This codes for CATSDRGFGYTF.

The V call is TRBV4-1, the J call TRBJ2-1; TRBD2 agrees at 11 bases. The trim removed 2 bases at V and 7 bases at J, leaving 16 bases unmatched. This CDR3 is 19 amino acids long. Germline V gene lookup returns CDR1 MGHRA and CDR2 YSYEKL. CDR3 residues: CASSQPTSGSVVPSNEQFF. As DNA, the CDR3 is TGCGCCAGCAGCCAACCAACTAGCGGGAGTGTGGTACCCTCGAATGAGCAGTTCTTC.

V usage is TRBV11-3 and J usage is TRBJ2-3; possibly TRBD2 for D (5 bases). V was clipped by 5 bases and J by 2 bases, with 11 bases between them. The CDR3 is 14 residues long. CDR1 is SGHNT, CDR2 YENEEA, per germline. CDR3 protein: CASSPQRNTDTQYF. For the CDR3, the DNA is TGTGCCAGCAGCCCGCAGCGGAACACAGATACGCAGTATTTT.

The chain employs TRBV19 and TRBJ2-1; D is possibly TRBD1 (6 bases). The CDR3 is made up of 14 amino acids. The germline V gene encodes CDR1 LNHDA and CDR2 SQIVND (reference sequence). Trimming took 5 bases from V and 8 from J, leaving 16 bases between them. The CDR3 DNA is TGTGCCAGTAGTCAAGGACAGCGTTGGGATGAGCAGTTCTTC. It encodes CASSQGQRWDEQFF.

This clone was picked up one time. The V gene is TRBV6-5, the J gene TRBJ2-7; 7 bases are a match to TRBD1. The germline gives CDR1 MNHEY, CDR2 SVGAGI. The CDR3 has 14 amino acids. Unmatched junction bases numbered 5, after V lost 4 bases and J lost 2 bases. The CDR3 nucleotides read TGTGCCAGCAGTTTGACAGGGAATACCTACGAGCAGTACTTC. Amino acids: CASSLTGNTYEQYF.

The chain combines TRBV6-6 with TRBJ1-6, with D perhaps TRBD1 (5 bases). The CDR3 is 15 amino acids. In germline, CDR1 is MNHNY, CDR2 SVGAGI (reference sequence). V lost 2 bases to trimming and J lost 9 bases, with 14 bases between them. The CDR3 DNA is TGTGCCAGCAGTTACGGGGGAGGGGACGGTTCACCCCTCCACTTT. Its translation is CASSYGGGDGSPLHF.

V usage is TRBV29-1 and J usage is TRBJ1-1; 10 nucleotides agree with TRBD1. The CDR3 is 14 residues long. Germline V gene lookup returns CDR1 SQVTM and CDR2 ANQGSEA. Trimming at V came to 5 bases and at J to 4 bases, leaving 7 bases not matched to a gene. The CDR3 DNA sequence: TGCAGCGTTTGGGACAGGGGAATCCCCACTGAAGCTTTCTTT. It specifies CSVWDRGIPTEAFF.

This clone came up a few times. V usage is TRBV25-1 and J usage is TRBJ1-1; D uncertain. CDR1 and CDR2 (germline): MGHDK, SYGVNS. Trimming shortened V by 3 bases and J by 5 bases, and 19 bases separated the two germline ends. The CDR3 length is 16 residues. In DNA, the CDR3 is TGTGCCAGCAGTGACTCTGGTGCCGGTGGTGAGACTGAAGCTTTCTTT. This encodes CASSDSGAGGETEAFF.

This chain connects TRBV4-1 to TRBJ1-4; 9 nucleotides match TRBD1. Unmatched junction bases numbered 16, after V lost 4 bases and J lost 7 bases. CDR3 length equals 18 residues. Per germline, CDR1 MGHRA and CDR2 YSYEKL. CDR3 bases: TGCGCCAGCAGCCTCCCGCCCAACGGACAGGGGAGCCGTGAAAAACTGTTTTTT. Translating gives CASSLPPNGQGSREKLFF.

The chain employs TRBV7-9 and TRBJ2-2; 9 bases match TRBD1. Trimming at V came to 11 bases and at J to 6 bases, leaving 7 bases not matched to a gene. The germline V gene encodes CDR1 SEHNR and CDR2 FQNEAQ (reference sequence). The CDR3 loop spans 13 amino acids. The CDR3 nucleotides read TGTGCCGGTAGGACAGGGGCGGCCGGGGAGCTGTTTTTT. Its translation: CAGRTGAAGELFF.

CDR3 protein: CASSYTRDRGSYEQYF. CDR3 coding DNA: TGTGCCAGCAGTTACACCCGTGACAGGGGGTCCTACGAGCAGTACTTC. This chain connects TRBV6-5 to TRBJ2-7, with 9 nucleotides matching TRBD1. Germline V gene lookup returns CDR1 MNHEY and CDR2 SVGAGI. This CDR3 comprises 16 residues. The J segment lost 1 base and the V segment lost 2 bases, leaving 6 bases of the junction unmatched.

J is TRBJ1-4 and V is TRBV30; D might be TRBD1 (5 bases). Germline CDR1 GTSNPN, CDR2 SVGIG (reference sequence). V was cut by 6 bases and J by 10 bases, with 9 bases left in between. There are 10 residues in the CDR3. The CDR3 DNA reads TGTGCCTGCCAGGGAAGAAAACTGTTTTTT. Translated: CACQGRKLFF.

The CDR3 loop reads CASSLSSLRVTNEKLFF. The CDR3 nucleotides are TGTGCCAGCAGTTTATCCTCCCTCAGGGTAACTAATGAAAAACTGTTTTTT. The gene calls are TRBV28 and TRBJ1-4, with D possibly matching TRBD1 (5 bases). The CDR3 extends over 17 amino acids. Trimming took 1 base from V and 1 from J, leaving 13 bases between them. Germline lookup yields CDR1 MDHEN and CDR2 SYDVKM.

This clone appeared a single time. This sequence joins TRBV9 and TRBJ2-1, with 14 bases aligning to TRBD2. The CDR3 is 20 amino acids. With V trimmed by 4 bases and J by 0 bases, 12 bases remained unmatched. Germline CDR1 is SGDLS and CDR2 is YYNGEE. The DNA for the CDR3 is TGTGCCAGCAGCCCGAGGGGGACTAGCGGGAGCGCAAACTCCTACAATGAGCAGTTCTTC. Translation: CASSPRGTSGSANSYNEQFF.

V is TRBV6-2 or TRBV6-3 and J is TRBJ1-5; D gene unclear. V lost 5 bases and J lost 4, with 9 bases in between. Germline V CDR1 and CDR2: MNHEY, SVGEGT. The CDR3 totals 13 residues. As DNA, the CDR3 is TGTGCCAGCAGTAGGACTGCTAATCAGCCCCAGCATTTT. The encoded protein is CASSRTANQPQHF.

This chain links TRBV4-1 with TRBJ1-1, with D perhaps TRBD1 (6 bases). The CDR3 extends over 14 amino acids. Trimming took 6 bases from V and 0 from J, leaving 11 bases between them. Germline-derived CDR1 and CDR2 are MGHRA and YSYEKL. DNA of the CDR3: TGCGCCAGCAGTACCGGGACACTGAACACTGAAGCTTTCTTT. Its protein is CASSTGTLNTEAFF.

The chain employs TRBV7-3 and TRBJ2-6, with D perhaps TRBD1 (5 bases). V was pared by 5 bases and J by 3 bases, with 23 bases between. Germline V CDR1 and CDR2: SGHTA, FQGTGA. There are 19 residues in the CDR3. The CDR3 region is CASSPQGINDLFGANVLTF. CDR3 sequence (DNA): TGTGCCAGCAGCCCTCAGGGTATTAATGATTTGTTTGGGGCCAACGTCCTGACTTTC.

V is TRBV25-1 and J is TRBJ1-1, with 8 bases aligning to TRBD1. J lost 4 bases, V lost 2 bases, and 6 bases had no gene match. Germline lookup yields CDR1 MGHDK and CDR2 SYGVNS. The CDR3 is 15 amino acids. The chain's CDR3 is CASSEISGGGTEAFF. The CDR3 DNA reads TGTGCCAGCAGTGAAATTTCAGGGGGCGGCACTGAAGCTTTCTTT.

The V and J genes are TRBV5-8 and TRBJ2-2; D call uncertain. The CDR3 loop spans 13 amino acids. Germline CDR1 reads SGHTS; CDR2 reads YDEGEE. With 2 bases removed from V and 7 bases from J, the gap between germline ends came to 9 bases. The CDR3 nucleotides read TGTGCCAGCAGCTTCGAAATCAGCGGGGAGCTGTTTTTT. Protein: CASSFEISGELFF.

This rearrangement joins TRBV2 to TRBJ2-5; TRBD2 is a possible D gene (5 bases). V shed 4 bases and J shed 7 bases, with 19 bases lying between them. Germline CDR1 is SNHLY and CDR2 is FYNNEI. CDR3 length: 15 residues. The CDR3 sequence: CASSVVGRGRGTQYF. Here the CDR3 DNA reads TGTGCCAGCAGTGTCGTCGGGCGCGGTCGGGGGACCCAGTACTTC.

CDR3 nucleotides: TGTGCCAGCAGCTTAGGGCGGGTTAACTATGGCTACACCTTC. Translated: CASSLGRVNYGYTF. J is TRBJ1-2 and V is TRBV7-8; no clear D gene. The CDR3 covers 14 residues. CDR1 is SGHVS, CDR2 FQNEAQ, per germline. The V end lost 1 base, the J end lost 1 base, and 7 bases lay between the germline ends. Full variable domain (missing parts from reference TRBV7-8 and TRBJ1-2): GAGVSQSPRYKVAKRGQDVALRCDPISGHVSLFWYQQALGQGPEFLTYFQNEAQLDKSGLPSDRFFAERPEGSVSTLKIQRTQQEDSAVYLCASSLGRVNYGYTFGSGTRLTVV.

This clone was seen only once. This chain links TRBV4-1 with TRBJ2-1; 15 nucleotides line up with TRBD2. V gave up 6 bases and J gave up 7 bases; unmatched junction bases: 4. Looked up from germline, CDR1 is MGHRA and CDR2 is YSYEKL. The CDR3 loop spans 15 amino acids. For the CDR3, the DNA is TGCGCCAGCAGGCTGGGACTAGCGGGAGGAAATGAGCAGTTCTTC. Residues: CASRLGLAGGNEQFF.

This chain uses TRBV5-1 with TRBJ1-2; the match to TRBD1 covers 8 bases. Germline V gene data show CDR1 as SGHRS and CDR2 as YFSETQ. J lost 5 bases, V lost 5 bases, and 8 bases had no gene match. The CDR3 loop spans 14 amino acids. The DNA for the CDR3 is TGCGCCAGCAGAGGAGCAGGGGGCGGTTATGGCTACACCTTC. Protein: CASRGAGGGYGYTF. Together with reference TRBV5-1 and TRBJ1-2, the CDR3 gives the full variable domain: KAGVTQTPRYLIKTRGQQVTLSCSPISGHRSVSWYQQTPGQGLQFLFEYFSETQRNKGNFPGRFSGRQFSNSRSEMNVSTLELGDSALYLCASRGAGGGYGYTFGSGTRLTVV.

V gene TRBV30 combines with J gene TRBJ1-1; the D is unclear. From germline, CDR1 is GTSNPN and CDR2 SVGIG (reference sequence). There are 13 residues in the CDR3. V shed 4 bases and J shed 3 bases, with 12 bases lying between them. CDR3 nucleotide sequence: TGTGCCTGGACAAAGGGAGGGTACACTGAAGCTTTCTTT. Residues: CAWTKGGYTEAFF.

V gene TRBV19 combines with J gene TRBJ1-5; no clear D gene. Per germline, CDR1 LNHDA and CDR2 SQIVND (reference sequence). V was shortened by 7 bases and J by 0 bases, with 13 bases between the two germline ends. The CDR3 runs 15 residues. CDR3 nucleotide sequence: TGTGCCAGTATGCAAACAGTCAATAGCAATCAGCCCCAGCATTTT. Translation: CASMQTVNSNQPQHF. The entire variable domain, with the rest obtained from reference TRBV19 and TRBJ1-5, is as follows: DGGITQSPKYLFRKEGQNVTLSCEQNLNHDAMYWYRQDPGQGLRLIYYSQIVNDFQKGDIAEGYSVSREKKESFPLTVTSAQKNPTAFYLCASMQTVNSNQPQHFGDGTRLSIL.

On this clone: This CDR3 is also generated by other DNA sequences in the sample. This chain connects TRBV5-1 to TRBJ2-1; the match to TRBD2 covers 7 bases. V was pared by 4 bases and J by 8 bases, with 12 bases of the junction left unmatched. The CDR3 is 15 residues long. Germline lookup yields CDR1 SGHRS and CDR2 YFSETQ. The CDR3 reads CASSRGLEVVHEQFF. As DNA, the CDR3 is TGCGCCAGCAGCCGAGGACTAGAGGTCGTGCATGAGCAGTTCTTC.

The chain has TRBV4-1 and TRBJ2-2; 10 nucleotides match TRBD2. The length of the CDR3 is 19 residues. The junction had 13 bases not matched to a gene; V was cut back by 0 bases and J by 6 bases. CDR1 and CDR2 (germline): MGHRA, YSYEKL. CDR3 in amino acids: CASSQDLSGRAAWAGELFF. The CDR3 coding sequence is TGCGCCAGCAGCCAAGATCTAAGCGGGAGGGCCGCCTGGGCCGGGGAGCTGTTTTTT.

The chain carries TRBV28 and TRBJ2-3; D is possibly TRBD1 (5 bases). This CDR3 comprises 16 residues. Trimming cost V 7 bases and J 4 bases, with 21 bases left between them. Germline CDR1 MDHEN, CDR2 SYDVKM. The CDR3 loop reads CASKSTQGGIADTQYF. DNA of the CDR3: TGTGCCAGCAAATCGACGCAGGGTGGGATTGCAGATACGCAGTATTTT.

This chain connects TRBV30 to TRBJ2-7; 8 positions match TRBD2. Germline V lookup: CDR1 GTSNPN, CDR2 SVGIG (reference sequence). V lost 2 bases to trimming and J lost 5 bases; unmatched junction nucleotides: 5. CDR3 length equals 13 residues. The DNA of the CDR3 is TGTGCCTGGAGTAAACTAGCGGTGGACGAGCAGTACTTC. It is translated as CAWSKLAVDEQYF.

J is TRBJ2-1 and V is TRBV19, with TRBD1 as a possible D gene (6 bases). Germline V CDR1 and CDR2: LNHDA, SQIVND (reference sequence). CDR3 length: 16 amino acids. V dropped 6 bases and J dropped 2 bases, with 17 bases sitting between them. CDR3 in amino acids: CASSPGTHQAYNEQFF. The CDR3 DNA is TGTGCCAGTAGCCCTGGGACACACCAAGCCTACAATGAGCAGTTCTTC.